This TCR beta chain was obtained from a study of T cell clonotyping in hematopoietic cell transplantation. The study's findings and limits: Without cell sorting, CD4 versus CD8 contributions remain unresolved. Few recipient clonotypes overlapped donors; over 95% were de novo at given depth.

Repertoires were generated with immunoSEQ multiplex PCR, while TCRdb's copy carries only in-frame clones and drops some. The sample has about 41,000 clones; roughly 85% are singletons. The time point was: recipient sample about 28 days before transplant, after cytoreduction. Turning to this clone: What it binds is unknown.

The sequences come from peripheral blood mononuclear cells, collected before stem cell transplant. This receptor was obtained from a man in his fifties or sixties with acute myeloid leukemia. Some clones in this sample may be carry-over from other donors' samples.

The CDR3 coding sequence is TGTGCCAGCAGCTTACGAGGGGTTAGCAATCAGCCCCAGCATTTT. Its protein is CASSLRGVSNQPQHF. This chain uses TRBV11-2 with TRBJ1-5, with a tentative D call TRBD1 (5 bases). V was shortened by 2 bases and J by 0 bases, with 8 bases between the two germline ends. Per germline, CDR1 SGHAT and CDR2 FQNNGV. The length of the CDR3 is 15 residues.